These 32 T cell receptor beta chains were sequenced from one sample in a study of glioma-infiltrating T cells after dendritic cell vaccination. Repertoires were generated with immunoSEQ multiplex PCR, while TCRdb's copy carries only in-frame clones and drops some. This table holds about 95,000 clones, over 75% found once. The sequencing here drew on blood, taken before dendritic cell vaccination. The receptors shown here come from a human donor with glioblastoma.

V gene TRBV10-1 combines with J gene TRBJ2-1, with a weak D call TRBD2 (6 bases). V was trimmed by 2 bases and J by 7 bases, leaving 21 bases between them. Germline V lookup: CDR1 WNHNN, CDR2 SYGVQD (reference sequence). This CDR3 spans 17 amino acids. CDR3 sequence: CASSESFPGGTLNEQFF. The DNA of the CDR3 is TGCGCCAGCAGTGAGAGTTTCCCGGGCGGGACTCTGAATGAGCAGTTCTTC.

The rearrangement joins TRBV5-1 to TRBJ1-5; tentatively, D is TRBD1 (6 bases). Germline CDR1 reads SGHRS; CDR2 reads YFSETQ. Trimming shortened V by 7 bases and J by 4 bases, and 15 bases separated the two germline ends. This CDR3 contains 14 residues. DNA for the CDR3: TGCGCCAGCTCTCTACAGGGCCCAAATCAGCCCCAGCATTTT. Protein sequence: CASSLQGPNQPQHF. The whole variable domain, filled in from reference TRBV5-1 and TRBJ1-5, reads KAGVTQTPRYLIKTRGQQVTLSCSPISGHRSVSWYQQTPGQGLQFLFEYFSETQRNKGNFPGRFSGRQFSNSRSEMNVSTLELGDSALYLCASSLQGPNQPQHFGDGTRLSIL.

This rearrangement joins TRBV27 to TRBJ2-7, with D unresolved. V lost 3 bases and J 3 bases, leaving 6 bases between the germline ends. CDR1 and CDR2 (germline): MNHEY, SMNVEV (reference sequence). The CDR3 length is 12 residues. The CDR3 nucleotides read TGTGCCAGCAGTTTCCCGGTCTACGAGCAGTACTTC. Encoded protein: CASSFPVYEQYF.

V gene TRBV9 combines with J gene TRBJ2-3; TRBD2 matches at 8 bases. CDR1 SGDLS and CDR2 YYNGEE come from the germline V gene. The CDR3 is 15 amino acids. V lost 4 bases and J lost 2; bases outside the gene matches: 6. DNA for the CDR3: TGTGCCAGCAGCCTGACGGGGGGGGCCACAGATACGCAGTATTTT. Amino acid sequence: CASSLTGGATDTQYF.

The gene calls are TRBV6-1 and TRBJ2-7; TRBD1 agrees at 8 bases. V shed 8 bases and J 2 bases; nucleotides not matched to a gene: 5. The CDR3 totals 13 residues. Germline-derived CDR1 and CDR2 are MNHNS and SASEGT. This chain's CDR3 is CASRTGIPYEQYF. As DNA, the CDR3 is TGTGCCAGCCGGACAGGGATCCCCTACGAGCAGTACTTC.

The chain couples TRBV5-6 to TRBJ1-5; a possible D gene is TRBD1 (6 bases). The length of the CDR3 is 15 residues. The germline V and J ends were trimmed by 1 base and 5 bases, with 13 bases remaining between them. Germline values: CDR1 SGHDT, CDR2 YYEEEE. Here the CDR3 DNA reads TGTGCCAGCAGCTTGTGGAACAGGGTATATCAGCCCCAGCATTTT. Protein product: CASSLWNRVYQPQHF.

This chain links TRBV11-2 with TRBJ2-7; the match to TRBD2 covers 11 bases. The CDR3 runs to 16 residues. CDR1 and CDR2 from the germline V gene are SGHAT and FQNNGV. The V gene end was trimmed by 5 bases and the J gene end by 1 base; junction bases not matched to a gene: 7. This CDR3 reads CASSHSSSGGSYEQYF. In DNA, the CDR3 is TGTGCCAGCAGCCACAGTTCTAGCGGGGGGTCCTACGAGCAGTACTTC.

This chain connects TRBV29-1 to TRBJ2-1; the match to TRBD2 covers 11 bases. Germline V gene lookup returns CDR1 SQVTM and CDR2 ANQGSEA. The CDR3 contains 15 residues. V was clipped by 1 base and J by 2 bases; unmatched bases: 1. The CDR3 spells CSVEGLAGTYNEQFF. The CDR3 coding sequence is TGCAGCGTTGAAGGACTAGCGGGAACCTACAATGAGCAGTTCTTC.

The chain uses TRBV15 and TRBJ1-1; 8 bases map to TRBD1. CDR1 and CDR2 from the germline V gene are LNHNV and YYDKDF (reference sequence). V lost 1 base and J lost 0; bases outside the gene matches: 4. The CDR3 is made up of 16 amino acids. As DNA, the CDR3 is TGTGCCACCAGCAGAGGGGGACAGGTCCTGAACACTGAAGCTTTCTTT. This translates into CATSRGGQVLNTEAFF.

The CDR3: CASSAGTGETEAFF. DNA for the CDR3: TGTGCCAGCAGCGCCGGGACGGGGGAGACTGAAGCTTTCTTT. This sequence joins TRBV9 and TRBJ1-1, with D perhaps TRBD1 (5 bases). The CDR3 totals 14 residues. The V end lost 3 bases, the J end lost 5 bases, and 14 bases lay between the germline ends. The germline V gene encodes CDR1 SGDLS and CDR2 YYNGEE.

The chain combines TRBV7-9 with TRBJ1-5; D remains ambiguous. The germline gives CDR1 SEHNR, CDR2 FQNEAQ (reference sequence). V was pared by 1 base and J by 5 bases, with 6 bases between. The CDR3 is 13 amino acids. Here the CDR3 reads CASSLDIHQPQHF. The CDR3 DNA reads TGTGCCAGCAGCTTAGACATACATCAGCCCCAGCATTTT.

The rearrangement uses TRBV19 and TRBJ1-5, with D perhaps matching TRBD1 (6 bases). The CDR3 extends over 15 amino acids. Trimming took 3 bases from V and 6 from J, leaving 15 bases between them. Germline V gene sequence: CDR1 LNHDA, CDR2 SQIVND (reference sequence). CDR3 residues: CASSIGQGFGQPQHF. In nucleotides, the CDR3 is TGTGCCAGTAGTATTGGGCAGGGGTTTGGTCAGCCCCAGCATTTT. Filled out from reference TRBV19 and TRBJ1-5, the complete variable domain reads DGGITQSPKYLFRKEGQNVTLSCEQNLNHDAMYWYRQDPGQGLRLIYYSQIVNDFQKGDIAEGYSVSREKKESFPLTVTSAQKNPTAFYLCASSIGQGFGQPQHFGDGTRLSIL.

The V gene is TRBV6-1, the J gene TRBJ2-3, with TRBD2 matching over 11 bases. CDR1 and CDR2 from the germline V gene are MNHNS and SASEGT. The CDR3 spans 15 residues. Trimming took 8 bases from V and 6 from J; bases not matched to a gene: 10. As DNA, the CDR3 is TGTGCCAGCGATAGCGGGGGGGCGGGAGGGGATACGCAGTATTTT. Protein sequence: CASDSGGAGGDTQYF.

The rearrangement joins TRBV11-3 to TRBJ2-1, with 7 bases aligning to TRBD1. This CDR3 comprises 13 residues. The J segment lost 6 bases and the V segment lost 4 bases, leaving 3 bases of the junction unmatched. Germline V CDR1 and CDR2: SGHNT, YENEEA. The CDR3 is CASSYYRGNEQFF. CDR3 in DNA: TGTGCCAGCAGCTATTACAGGGGCAATGAGCAGTTCTTC. Variable domain in full (rest from reference TRBV11-3 and TRBJ2-1): EAGVVQSPRYKIIEKKQPVAFWCNPISGHNTLYWYLQNLGQGPELLIRYENEEAVDDSQLPKDRFSAERLKGVDSTLKIQPAELGDSAVYLCASSYYRGNEQFFGPGTRLTVL.

V and J are TRBV5-1 and TRBJ1-1, with a tentative D call TRBD1 (5 bases). The CDR3 has 13 residues. The V gene's germline CDR1 is SGHRS and CDR2 YFSETQ. V lost 0 bases and J lost 3, with 6 bases in between. The CDR3 DNA reads as TGCGCCAGCAGCTTGGCGGGGGACACTGAAGCTTTCTTT. Amino acid sequence: CASSLAGDTEAFF.

The chain uses TRBV11-2 and TRBJ1-5, with D possibly being TRBD1 (5 bases). Germline CDR1 and CDR2: SGHAT and FQNNGV. This CDR3 has 15 residues. Trimming left V 3 bases short and J 4 bases short, with 13 bases between. DNA for the CDR3: TGTGCCAGCAGCTTTGGCATGGGGGGGAATCAGCCCCAGCATTTT. Its protein is CASSFGMGGNQPQHF.

The chain is built from TRBV6-1 and TRBJ1-1; TRBD1 might be the D (6 bases). Germline loops: CDR1 MNHNS, CDR2 SASEGT. This CDR3 contains 14 residues. V lost 5 bases, J lost 3 bases, and 13 bases lay in between. The CDR3 DNA reads as TGTGCCAGCAGTTTACAGGGAAAGTACACTGAAGCTTTCTTT. Translating it yields CASSLQGKYTEAFF.

The V gene is TRBV27, the J gene TRBJ1-6, with TRBD1 matching 9 bases. V gave up 4 bases and J gave up 6 bases; unmatched junction bases: 16. The germline V gene encodes CDR1 MNHEY and CDR2 SMNVEV (reference sequence). CDR3 size: 19 residues. The CDR3 DNA reads TGTGCCAGCAGTTGGAGGGTATGGGGAACGGGACAGGGTAATTCACCCCTCCACTTT. This gives the protein CASSWRVWGTGQGNSPLHF.

This clone is a singleton in its sample. The V call is TRBV5-1, the J call TRBJ2-3, with 13 bases fitting TRBD2. CDR3 length: 18 amino acids. J was trimmed by 5 bases and V by 4 bases; bases with no gene match: 13. Germline CDR1 is SGHRS and CDR2 is YFSETQ. CDR3 DNA: TGCGCCAGCAGCCGCCGGACTAGCGGGGGTTGGGGGGGAGATACGCAGTATTTT. It is translated as CASSRRTSGGWGGDTQYF.

The chain is built from TRBV10-2 and TRBJ2-1, with 10 bases aligning to TRBD2. V shed 5 bases, J shed 4 bases, and the junction held 2 bases outside the gene matches. Looked up from germline, CDR1 is WSHSY and CDR2 is SAAADI. The CDR3 runs to 14 residues. CDR3 sequence (DNA): TGCGCCAGCAGTCTAGCGGGAGTGTACAATGAGCAGTTCTTC. The encoded protein is CASSLAGVYNEQFF.

J is TRBJ2-3 and V is TRBV27; perhaps TRBD1 as D (7 bases). Germline V gene data show CDR1 as MNHEY and CDR2 as SMNVEV (reference sequence). The CDR3 consists of 16 residues. Trimming pared 2 bases from V and 2 bases from J, leaving 14 bases between. The CDR3 DNA reads TGTGCCAGCAGTTTAGGAGGGGGCGGCGACACAGATACGCAGTATTTT. Residues: CASSLGGGGDTDTQYF.

V and J are TRBV5-1 and TRBJ1-3; unclear D gene. The germline gives CDR1 SGHRS, CDR2 YFSETQ. The CDR3 runs to 15 residues. V lost 1 base, J lost 7 bases, and 15 bases lay in between. As DNA, the CDR3 is TGCGCCAGCAGCTTGACCGAGGCGGGATGGAACACCATATATTTT. It yields the protein CASSLTEAGWNTIYF.

This rearrangement joins TRBV6-8 to TRBJ1-2, with D possibly TRBD1 on 5 matching bases. Trimming stripped 2 bases from V and 2 bases from J, with 18 bases between. The CDR3 runs to 17 residues. Looked up from germline, CDR1 is MNHGY and CDR2 is SAAAGT. CDR3 sequence (DNA): TGTGCCAGCAGTTACCCGAAGGGGTGGTGTCCAAACTATGGCTACACCTTC. Protein sequence: CASSYPKGWCPNYGYTF.

This chain uses TRBV27 with TRBJ1-1; a possible D gene is TRBD1 (5 bases). The CDR3 is 13 amino acids. The germline CDR1 and CDR2 sequences are MNHEY and SMNVEV (reference sequence). Deletions cut 7 bases from V and 0 bases from J, with 9 bases between. The CDR3 bases are TGTGCCAGCAAGGGGCTCATGAACACTGAAGCTTTCTTT. Translating it yields CASKGLMNTEAFF.

This chain connects TRBV2 to TRBJ2-5; tentative D call: TRBD2 (6 bases). With the DNA end fitting TRBJ2-7 better, the J assignment may be wrong. The CDR3 covers 14 residues. The germline V gene encodes CDR1 SNHLY and CDR2 FYNNEI. The CDR3, as DNA: TGTGCCAGCATTCCCGAACGGAGGGTCTACGAGCAGTACTTC. This codes for CASIPERRVYEQYF.

This rearrangement joins TRBV11-3 to TRBJ2-7, with TRBD1 as a possible D gene (5 bases). The CDR3 spans 13 residues. Germline-derived CDR1 and CDR2 are SGHNT and YENEEA. Trimming took 8 bases from V and 3 from J, leaving 14 bases between them. CDR3 in DNA: TGTGCCAGCGGGTACCGGACAAACTACGAGCAGTACTTC. Translating gives CASGYRTNYEQYF.

The genes are TRBV7-2 and TRBJ2-7, with a possible D match to TRBD2 (5 bases). V lost 2 bases and J lost 2, with 19 bases in between. The germline gives CDR1 SGHTA, CDR2 FQGNSA. This CDR3 is 17 amino acids long. The CDR3 is CASSLRGSAVWTYEQYF. The CDR3 coding sequence is TGTGCCAGCAGCTTAAGAGGGAGCGCGGTCTGGACCTACGAGCAGTACTTC. Full variable domain (remainder filled in from reference TRBV7-2 and TRBJ2-7): GAGVSQSPSNKVTEKGKDVELRCDPISGHTALYWYRQSLGQGLEFLIYFQGNSAPDKSGLPSDRFSAERTGGSVSTLTIQRTQQEDSAVYLCASSLRGSAVWTYEQYFGPGTRLTVT.

This chain connects TRBV7-9 to TRBJ1-2; TRBD1 agrees at 9 bases. V lost 3 bases, J lost 6 bases, and 8 bases stayed unmatched. CDR3 length: 15 amino acids. Looked up from germline, CDR1 is SEHNR and CDR2 is FQNEAQ (reference sequence). The CDR3 protein is CASSLAGTGSNGYTF. As DNA, the CDR3 is TGTGCCAGCAGCTTGGCCGGGACAGGGTCCAATGGCTACACCTTC.

The chain has TRBV29-1 and TRBJ2-7; 10 bases align to TRBD2. J was trimmed by 5 bases and V by 6 bases; bases with no gene match: 7. The CDR3 runs to 13 residues. Looked up from germline, CDR1 is SQVTM and CDR2 is ANQGSEA. The CDR3 region has the DNA TGCAGCGTCGCCCGGACTAGCGGAAACGAGCAGTACTTC. Translating it yields CSVARTSGNEQYF.

The J gene is TRBJ1-5, the V gene TRBV6-6; 7 bases are a match to TRBD1. This CDR3 region has 16 residues. J gave up 7 bases and V 6 bases, and 15 bases lay outside the gene matches. CDR1 is MNHNY and CDR2 is SVGAGI in the germline V gene (reference sequence). The CDR3 nucleotides read TGTGCCAGCAGGGACTACAGGGGCCCCACTCGGCAGCCCCAGCATTTT. Protein product: CASRDYRGPTRQPQHF.

A single count supports this clone. The chain has TRBV15 and TRBJ1-2, with D possibly TRBD1 on 5 matching bases. Germline CDR1 and CDR2: LNHNV and YYDKDF (reference sequence). This CDR3 comprises 15 residues. V was clipped by 0 bases and J by 4 bases, with 12 bases between them. The CDR3 DNA sequence: TGTGCCACCAGCAGAGAAGACCCGCAGGGCTATGGCTACACCTTC. Translated, it gives CATSREDPQGYGYTF.

This clone has more than one count but fewer than ten. The chain employs TRBV9 and TRBJ1-2, with unresolved D. The V end lost 0 bases, the J end lost 6 bases, and 6 bases lay between the germline ends. The germline V gene has CDR1 SGDLS and CDR2 YYNGEE. The CDR3 spans 12 residues. The CDR3 loop is CASSVEQNGYTF. For the CDR3, the DNA is TGTGCCAGCAGCGTAGAACAAAATGGCTACACCTTC.